The 29 T cell receptor beta chains in this list originate from one sample, sequenced in a study of identical twins. TCRdb re-called the 5' RACE reads through MiXCR, storing one row per CDR3 protein. This sample has around 250,000 distinct CDR3 sequences, with roughly 7% found just once. These data were also filed under a second study, of yellow fever vaccine responses in identical twins.

Material: memory (CD45RO+) T cells sorted from blood. These receptors originate from a woman between 18 and 30 years old in good health.

This clonotype was counted many times. The V gene is TRBV12-3 or TRBV12-4, the J gene TRBJ2-7; 10 bases line up with TRBD2. The CDR3 has 15 residues. The J segment lost 3 bases and the V segment lost 3 bases, leaving 5 bases of the junction unmatched. In DNA form, the CDR3 reads TGTGCCAGCAGTTTTTCGGCTAGCGGGAGCTACGAGCAGTACTTC. Translating gives CASSFSASGSYEQYF.

This clonotype showed up just a few times. CDR3 residues: CASSLAFLSSYEQYF. The CDR3 DNA sequence: TGTGCCAGCAGCTTGGCGTTCCTGAGCTCCTACGAGCAGTACTTC. This chain connects TRBV5-5 to TRBJ2-7; D remains ambiguous. Trimming took off 0 bases at V and 0 bases at J, with 10 bases between the two ends. The CDR3 totals 15 residues. Germline V lookup: CDR1 SGHKS, CDR2 YYEKEE (reference sequence).

The genes are TRBV4-2 and TRBJ2-1; 8 nucleotides agree with TRBD2. The junction had 14 bases not matched to a gene; V was cut back by 0 bases and J by 7 bases. This CDR3 is 18 amino acids long. Germline CDR1 LGHNA, CDR2 YNFKEQ. The CDR3 nucleotides are TGTGCCAGCAGCCAAGATCTAACGGGAGGGCTGCCGGGTAATGAGCAGTTCTTC. Protein: CASSQDLTGGLPGNEQFF.

In this sample, this clonotype turned up many times. The rearrangement uses TRBV28 and TRBJ2-3; 12 positions agree with TRBD2. The CDR3 is 16 residues long. CDR1 is MDHEN, CDR2 SYDVKM, per germline. The J segment lost 4 bases and the V segment lost 6 bases, leaving 8 bases of the junction unmatched. CDR3 region: CASRPSGRALADTQYF. CDR3 nucleotides: TGTGCCAGCAGGCCTAGCGGGAGGGCCCTCGCAGATACGCAGTATTTT. The full variable domain, in which reference TRBV28 and TRBJ2-3 provide the parts outside the CDR3, is DVKVTQSSRYLVKRTGEKVFLECVQDMDHENMFWYRQDPGLGLRLIYFSYDVKMKEKGDIPEGYSVSREKKERFSLILESASTNQTSMYLCASRPSGRALADTQYFGPGTRLTVL.

At least ten counts were recorded for this clonotype. The chain links TRBV18 to TRBJ1-6, with TRBD1 identical over 7 bases. The V gene's germline CDR1 is KGHSH and CDR2 LQKENI. This CDR3 region has 16 residues. V trimming: 1 base; J trimming: 7 bases; junction bases outside the gene matches: 7. CDR3 region: CASSPQHGTENSPLHF. CDR3 DNA: TGTGCCAGCTCACCACAACATGGGACAGAGAATTCACCCCTCCACTTT.

This chain links TRBV11-2 with TRBJ2-5, with D hard to call. Between the trimmed V and J ends, which lost 0 bases and 2 bases, there was a span of 4 bases. The CDR3 sequence is 13 residues long. Germline-derived CDR1 and CDR2 are SGHAT and FQNNGV. CDR3 nucleotide sequence: TGTGCCAGCAGCTTAGAATCTCAAGAGACCCAGTACTTC. Its translation: CASSLESQETQYF.

The chain employs TRBV20-1 and TRBJ2-6; a weak D match, TRBD2 (5 bases). Germline V gives CDR1 DFQATT, CDR2 SNEGSKA (reference sequence). The CDR3 length is 15 residues. V gave up 4 bases and J gave up 4 bases, with 14 bases separating them. For the CDR3, the DNA is TGCAGTGCTATCAATGGACTGGTGGGGGCCAACGTCCTGACTTTC. Its translation: CSAINGLVGANVLTF.

In this sample, this clonotype turned up many times. The rearrangement uses TRBV7-9 and TRBJ1-5; D ambiguous. CDR1 is SEHNR and CDR2 is FQNEAQ in the germline V gene (reference sequence). With 2 bases removed from V and 7 bases from J, the gap between germline ends came to 9 bases. There are 13 residues in the CDR3. CDR3 in DNA: TGTGCCAGCAGCTTATTAGACAAGCAGCCCCAGCATTTT. Amino acids: CASSLLDKQPQHF.

This clonotype has only a few counts. Written as DNA, the CDR3 is TGTGCCAGCGGAATGAACACCGGGGAGCTGTTTTTT. Amino acids: CASGMNTGELFF. This sequence joins TRBV11-2 and TRBJ2-2; D unresolved. The CDR3 has 12 residues. Germline lookup yields CDR1 SGHAT and CDR2 FQNNGV. V lost 8 bases, J lost 1 base, and 5 bases lay in between.

V and J are TRBV5-1 and TRBJ2-3; D may match TRBD1 or TRBD2 (6 bases each). Trimming took off 0 bases at V and 5 bases at J, with 16 bases between the two ends. Germline V gene sequence: CDR1 SGHRS, CDR2 YFSETQ. The CDR3 consists of 16 residues. This CDR3 is CASSLEVGGRGDTQYF. CDR3 coding DNA: TGCGCCAGCAGCTTGGAGGTAGGGGGGAGAGGAGATACGCAGTATTTT.

There are many counts of this clonotype. The chain uses TRBV2 and TRBJ1-5; D is undetermined. Trimming cost V 2 bases and J 4 bases, with 6 bases left between them. The CDR3 spans 13 residues. Germline V lookup: CDR1 SNHLY, CDR2 FYNNEI. The CDR3 loop is CASSEQSNQPQHF. CDR3 nucleotides: TGTGCCAGCAGTGAACAGTCTAATCAGCCCCAGCATTTT.

This clonotype has ten or more counts. CDR3 protein: CASSLTYTDTQYF. The CDR3 DNA reads as TGTGCCAGCAGTTTAACCTACACAGATACGCAGTATTTT. The V call is TRBV27, the J call TRBJ2-3; no clear D gene. Germline CDR1 and CDR2: MNHEY and SMNVEV (reference sequence). The CDR3 totals 13 residues. V shed 2 bases and J shed 2 bases, with 5 bases lying between them.

This clonotype showed up just a few times. The rearrangement joins TRBV18 to TRBJ2-7; maybe TRBD1 (7 bases). Germline lookup yields CDR1 KGHSH and CDR2 LQKENI. The CDR3 sequence is 16 residues long. The V and J ends lost 5 bases and 2 bases respectively, with 19 bases between them. DNA of the CDR3: TGTGCCAGCTCAAAAAGAGTTACAGGGGAGGCCTACGAGCAGTACTTC. Amino acid sequence: CASSKRVTGEAYEQYF.

The rearrangement links TRBV20-1 to TRBJ2-3; a weak D match, TRBD2 (5 bases). This CDR3 is 15 amino acids long. Germline CDR1 reads DFQATT; CDR2 reads SNEGSKA (reference sequence). V lost 4 bases and J lost 1, with 15 bases in between. The CDR3 protein is CSATRGGAGTDTQYF. CDR3 bases: TGCAGTGCTACCCGAGGAGGAGCCGGCACAGATACGCAGTATTTT.

V is TRBV6-1 and J is TRBJ2-1, with D possibly matching TRBD1 (6 bases). Per the germline V gene, CDR1 is MNHNS and CDR2 is SASEGT. V lost 1 base to trimming and J lost 9 bases, with 13 bases between them. CDR3 size: 14 residues. Here the CDR3 DNA reads TGTGCCAGCAGTGAAGTGGTGGCCAGGGGTGAGCAGTTCTTC. This translates into CASSEVVARGEQFF.

This clonotype was observed a few times. J is TRBJ2-2 and V is TRBV10-3, with 7 bases identical to TRBD1. V trimming: 4 bases; J trimming: 0 bases; junction bases outside the gene matches: 2. The CDR3 totals 15 residues. Germline V gene sequence: CDR1 ENHRY, CDR2 SYGVKD. The CDR3, as DNA: TGTGCCATCAGTGGACAGGGAACGAACACCGGGGAGCTGTTTTTT. This encodes CAISGQGTNTGELFF.

This clonotype came up many times. J is TRBJ2-7 and V is TRBV20-1; either TRBD1 or TRBD2 may fit D (5 bases each). Looked up from germline, CDR1 is DFQATT and CDR2 is SNEGSKA (reference sequence). The CDR3 is 15 amino acids. Trimming took 0 bases from V and 3 from J, leaving 15 bases between them. The CDR3 loop reads CSARDLGHRDYEQYF. The DNA for the CDR3 is TGCAGTGCTAGAGATCTGGGGCACCGGGACTACGAGCAGTACTTC.

Only a few counts were recorded for this clonotype. The rearrangement joins TRBV20-1 to TRBJ2-5, with TRBD2 matching 8 bases. Germline assignment: CDR1 DFQATT and CDR2 SNEGSKA (reference sequence). V shed 0 bases, J shed 6 bases, and the junction held 6 bases outside the gene matches. CDR3 size: 14 residues. The CDR3 sequence is CSARDYSGGQTQYF. CDR3 sequence (DNA): TGCAGTGCTAGAGATTACAGCGGGGGTCAGACCCAGTACTTC.

The chain is built from TRBV20-1 and TRBJ1-5; no firm D call. In germline, CDR1 is DFQATT, CDR2 SNEGSKA (reference sequence). Trimming pared 6 bases from V and 1 base from J, leaving 10 bases between. The length of the CDR3 is 13 residues. The DNA of the CDR3 is TGCAGTGCCCCTCTCAAAAGCAATCAGCCCCAGCATTTT. The encoded protein is CSAPLKSNQPQHF.

The chain is built from TRBV6-2 or TRBV6-3 and TRBJ2-2; TRBD2 matches at 11 bases. The length of the CDR3 is 17 residues. The junction had 3 bases not matched to a gene; V was cut back by 2 bases and J by 1 base. Germline V gene lookup returns CDR1 MNHEY and CDR2 SVGEGT. The CDR3 here is CASSYPGLAGNTGELFF. CDR3 bases: TGTGCCAGCAGTTACCCCGGACTAGCGGGGAACACCGGGGAGCTGTTTTTT.

CDR3 in amino acids: CASSFRGVYTGELFF. DNA of the CDR3: TGTGCCAGCAGCTTTAGGGGGGTTTACACCGGGGAGCTGTTTTTT. The chain combines TRBV5-4 with TRBJ2-2; D possibly matches TRBD1 or TRBD2 (6 bases each). The CDR3 runs 15 residues. Germline V gene lookup returns CDR1 SGHNT and CDR2 YYREEE (reference sequence). Trimming left V 2 bases short and J 3 bases short, with 11 bases between. The full variable domain, in which reference TRBV5-4 and TRBJ2-2 provide the parts outside the CDR3, is ETGVTQSPTHLIKTRGQQVTLRCSSQSGHNTVSWYQQALGQGPQFIFQYYREEENGRGNFPPRFSGLQFPNYSSELNVNALELDDSALYLCASSFRGVYTGELFFGEGSRLTVL.

This clonotype was counted only a few times. V gene TRBV4-1 combines with J gene TRBJ2-4; no clear D gene. The CDR3 is 16 amino acids. The germline gives CDR1 MGHRA, CDR2 YSYEKL. The germline V and J ends were trimmed by 0 bases and 2 bases, with 11 bases remaining between them. The CDR3 nucleotides are TGCGCCAGCAGCCAAGAAGTCACCGGGCCCAAAAACATTCAGTACTTC. This translates into CASSQEVTGPKNIQYF.

This clonotype was detected ten times or more. The gene calls are TRBV7-9 and TRBJ2-5; D gene uncertain. Germline V lookup: CDR1 SEHNR, CDR2 FQNEAQ (reference sequence). V lost 1 base and J 2 bases, leaving 8 bases between the germline ends. This CDR3 region has 14 residues. The CDR3 loop reads CASSLGTMQETQYF. The CDR3 coding sequence is TGTGCCAGCAGCTTAGGGACGATGCAAGAGACCCAGTACTTC.

This chain joins TRBV20-1 and TRBJ2-3; 12 bases align to TRBD2. The CDR3 loop spans 15 amino acids. V shed 5 bases, J shed 9 bases, and the junction held 12 bases outside the gene matches. Germline V lookup: CDR1 DFQATT, CDR2 SNEGSKA (reference sequence). The CDR3 nucleotides are TGCAGTGCTCCTCTAGCGGGAGGGGACCTCGGAACGCAGTATTTT. This translates into CSAPLAGGDLGTQYF.

This clonotype was seen a handful of times. J is TRBJ1-2 and V is TRBV28, with TRBD1 identical over 8 bases. CDR3 length: 14 residues. Unmatched junction bases numbered 7, after V lost 6 bases and J lost 4 bases. Germline V gene lookup returns CDR1 MDHEN and CDR2 SYDVKM. This chain's CDR3 is CASSSQGGPYGYTF. Here the CDR3 DNA reads TGTGCCAGCAGCTCACAGGGGGGCCCCTATGGCTACACCTTC.

The table lists this clonotype with many counts. This chain uses TRBV3-1 with TRBJ2-6; 8 bases match TRBD1. The CDR3 has 16 amino acids. The germline V gene encodes CDR1 LGHDT and CDR2 YNNKEL (reference sequence). V lost 5 bases and J lost 2; bases outside the gene matches: 5. CDR3 loop: CASSSWTGTGANVLTF. Here the CDR3 DNA reads TGTGCCAGCAGCTCCTGGACAGGGACTGGGGCCAACGTCCTGACTTTC.

The chain has TRBV3-1 and TRBJ1-6; TRBD1 aligns across 8 bases. CDR1 and CDR2 (germline): LGHDT, YNNKEL (reference sequence). J lost 2 bases, V lost 3 bases, and 6 bases had no gene match. This CDR3 is 17 amino acids long. CDR3 loop: CASSQMTGAPYNSPLHF. The CDR3 nucleotides are TGTGCCAGCAGCCAGATGACAGGGGCACCCTATAATTCACCCCTCCACTTT.

This clonotype was detected many times. The chain links TRBV11-2 to TRBJ1-1, with a tentative D call TRBD1 (5 bases). The germline V gene has CDR1 SGHAT and CDR2 FQNNGV. The CDR3 length is 14 residues. Trimming took off 5 bases at V and 1 base at J, with 11 bases between the two ends. CDR3 DNA sequence: TGTGCCAGCAGCCGAATGGGGCAGAACACTGAAGCTTTCTTT. Protein: CASSRMGQNTEAFF.

The gene calls are TRBV20-1 and TRBJ1-1, with TRBD1 matching over 9 bases. This CDR3 has 13 residues. CDR1 and CDR2 from the germline V gene are DFQATT and SNEGSKA (reference sequence). Trimming took 0 bases from V and 12 from J; bases not matched to a gene: 8. CDR3 sequence (DNA): TGCAGTGCTAGAGATGACTGGGACAGGGAAACTTTCTTT. Translation gives CSARDDWDRETFF.